This T cell receptor beta chain comes out of a study of shared clonotypes between healthy human individuals. Across the whole study: Three CD4 naive, three CD4 memory, two CD8 naive and one CD8 memory plate were used per donor.

The germline V gene encodes CDR1 SGHDT and CDR2 YYEEEE. This CDR3 has 12 amino acids. Trimming left V 1 base short and J 7 bases short, with 9 bases between. The naive CD8 fraction comprised CD45RO-negative cells positively selected for CCR7 and excluded terminally differentiated effector memory CD45RA+ cells. Study observations and caveats: In several donors, 4.5% to 5.5% of naive CD4 clonotypes appeared in common.

Method: immunoSEQ multiplex PCR; TCRdb's copy keeps in-frame clones and lacks some. The sample includes around 1.9 million clones, about 93% of them seen just once. In the case of this clone: Antigen specificity is unknown.

Sequencing was carried out using naive CD8+ T cells from PBMCs. The clonotype was recovered from a man aged 18 to 29 in good health. Some clones in this sample may be carry-over from other donors' samples. The V and J genes are TRBV5-6 and TRBJ2-7, with D perhaps assigned TRBD1 or TRBD2 (6 bases each). The DNA of the CDR3 is TGTGCCAGCAGCTTGACAGGGACTGAGCAGTACTTC. This translates into CASSLTGTEQYF.